One sample yielded the 13 T cell receptor beta chains listed below, sequenced in a study of PD-1 blockade in classical Hodgkin lymphoma. Profiling relied on immunoSEQ multiplex PCR, and the TCRdb table lists in-frame clones only, not all of them. This table has nearly 60,000 clones, about 91% appearing once. Every patient was affected by relapse after autologous stem cell transplantation, while exposure to brentuximab vedotin was not uniform. The material was peripheral blood mononuclear cells (PBMCs), obtained before the second cycle of nivolumab. The receptors originated from a human donor with classical Hodgkin lymphoma.

The V gene is TRBV28, the J gene TRBJ2-7, with 8 bases matching TRBD1. This CDR3 has 13 amino acids. The ends lost 6 bases at V and 5 bases at J; junction bases unmatched: 6. Germline V CDR1 and CDR2: MDHEN, SYDVKM. CDR3 coding DNA: TGTGCCAGCAGCCCGACAGGGGCCCACGAGCAGTACTTC. Translated, it gives CASSPTGAHEQYF.

V usage is TRBV7-9 and J usage is TRBJ2-5; D possibly corresponds to TRBD1 (5 bases). CDR1 and CDR2 (germline): SEHNR, FQNEAQ (reference sequence). The CDR3 sequence is 16 residues long. V shed 2 bases and J shed 2 bases, with 15 bases lying between them. The CDR3: CASSLSRAGRQETQYF. DNA for the CDR3: TGTGCCAGCAGCTTAAGTAGGGCAGGGCGACAAGAGACCCAGTACTTC.

The V call is TRBV30, the J call TRBJ2-5; TRBD1 matches 7 bases. The CDR3 length is 13 residues. Germline loops: CDR1 GTSNPN, CDR2 SVGIG (reference sequence). V shed 6 bases and J 0 bases; nucleotides not matched to a gene: 4. The CDR3 spells CACSGQDQETQYF. CDR3 in DNA: TGTGCCTGTTCCGGACAGGACCAAGAGACCCAGTACTTC.

This clone was seen ten or more times. Other nucleotide sequences from this sample produce the same CDR3. The chain recombines TRBV9 with TRBJ2-1; D call uncertain. The CDR3 covers 16 residues. V was shortened by 1 base and J by 0 bases, with 11 bases between the two germline ends. Germline V lookup: CDR1 SGDLS, CDR2 YYNGEE. The CDR3 loop is CASSVNDASSYNEQFF. CDR3 nucleotides: TGTGCCAGCAGCGTAAATGACGCGAGCTCCTACAATGAGCAGTTCTTC.

The gene calls are TRBV4-3 and TRBJ2-2; 7 positions match TRBD1. Per the germline V gene, CDR1 is LGHNA and CDR2 is YSLEER. The junction had 3 bases not matched to a gene; V was cut back by 2 bases and J by 6 bases. This CDR3 has 14 amino acids. The CDR3 nucleotides read TGCGCCAGCAGCCAACGCACAGGGGCCGGGGAGCTGTTTTTT. It translates to CASSQRTGAGELFF.

The chain links TRBV27 to TRBJ2-3; a weak D match, TRBD2 (6 bases). Trimming removed 5 bases at V and 3 bases at J, with 12 bases between. This CDR3 has 14 residues. CDR1 and CDR2 (germline): MNHEY, SMNVEV (reference sequence). DNA of the CDR3: TGTGCCAGCAGTCCGACTAGAATAACAGATACGCAGTATTTT. Translated, it gives CASSPTRITDTQYF.

J is TRBJ2-5 and V is TRBV7-8; 7 nucleotides line up with TRBD1. V shed 4 bases, J shed 1 base, and the junction held 9 bases outside the gene matches. The CDR3 spans 16 residues. Germline CDR1 SGHVS, CDR2 FQNEAQ. This chain's CDR3 is CASSWGQTLIQETQYF. In DNA form, the CDR3 reads TGTGCCAGCAGCTGGGGACAGACCCTCATCCAAGAGACCCAGTACTTC.

This clone was counted between two and nine times. V and J are TRBV27 and TRBJ1-6; D not resolved. Trimming removed 3 bases from V and 6 bases from J, with 6 bases in between. The CDR3 extends over 13 amino acids. Germline CDR1 reads MNHEY; CDR2 reads SMNVEV (reference sequence). The CDR3 loop is CASSLTTNSPLHF. CDR3 coding DNA: TGTGCCAGCAGTTTGACCACTAATTCACCCCTCCACTTT.

V and J are TRBV2 and TRBJ1-2, with TRBD1 matching over 8 bases. V shed 3 bases and J 5 bases; nucleotides not matched to a gene: 11. CDR1 and CDR2 (germline): SNHLY, FYNNEI. There are 16 residues in the CDR3. The CDR3 spells CASSEQGQGAGYGYTF. The CDR3 region has the DNA TGTGCCAGCAGTGAGCAGGGCCAGGGGGCTGGATATGGCTACACCTTC.

This chain links TRBV5-1 with TRBJ2-2, with unresolved D. This CDR3 spans 12 amino acids. CDR1 is SGHRS and CDR2 is YFSETQ in the germline V gene. Trimming took off 2 bases at V and 7 bases at J, with 6 bases between the two ends. The CDR3: CASSFSDGELFF. The CDR3 DNA reads TGCGCCAGCAGCTTTAGTGACGGGGAGCTGTTTTTT.

Here the CDR3 reads CASSIMVGQPQHF. DNA for the CDR3: TGTGCCAGTAGTATTATGGTGGGTCAGCCCCAGCATTTT. The chain uses TRBV19 and TRBJ1-5; D remains ambiguous. Germline lookup yields CDR1 LNHDA and CDR2 SQIVND (reference sequence). Trimming took 3 bases from V and 6 from J, leaving 9 bases between them. The CDR3 is 13 amino acids.

The V gene is TRBV7-8, the J gene TRBJ2-5; D is unclear. This CDR3 has 17 amino acids. The germline gives CDR1 SGHVS, CDR2 FQNEAQ. Trimming stripped 5 bases from V and 3 bases from J, with 22 bases between. CDR3 DNA sequence: TGTGCCAGCAGCGTTCTCCAGGTTCCGGCTACCGAAGAGACCCAGTACTTC. The encoded protein is CASSVLQVPATEETQYF.

The rearrangement joins TRBV7-9 to TRBJ2-1, with D maybe TRBD2 (6 bases). V lost 7 bases, J lost 4 bases, and 20 bases lay in between. This CDR3 spans 16 amino acids. Germline V gives CDR1 SEHNR, CDR2 FQNEAQ (reference sequence). CDR3 loop: CASTTGGRGLYNEQFF. The CDR3 DNA reads as TGTGCCAGCACGACCGGCGGGCGGGGATTATACAATGAGCAGTTCTTC.